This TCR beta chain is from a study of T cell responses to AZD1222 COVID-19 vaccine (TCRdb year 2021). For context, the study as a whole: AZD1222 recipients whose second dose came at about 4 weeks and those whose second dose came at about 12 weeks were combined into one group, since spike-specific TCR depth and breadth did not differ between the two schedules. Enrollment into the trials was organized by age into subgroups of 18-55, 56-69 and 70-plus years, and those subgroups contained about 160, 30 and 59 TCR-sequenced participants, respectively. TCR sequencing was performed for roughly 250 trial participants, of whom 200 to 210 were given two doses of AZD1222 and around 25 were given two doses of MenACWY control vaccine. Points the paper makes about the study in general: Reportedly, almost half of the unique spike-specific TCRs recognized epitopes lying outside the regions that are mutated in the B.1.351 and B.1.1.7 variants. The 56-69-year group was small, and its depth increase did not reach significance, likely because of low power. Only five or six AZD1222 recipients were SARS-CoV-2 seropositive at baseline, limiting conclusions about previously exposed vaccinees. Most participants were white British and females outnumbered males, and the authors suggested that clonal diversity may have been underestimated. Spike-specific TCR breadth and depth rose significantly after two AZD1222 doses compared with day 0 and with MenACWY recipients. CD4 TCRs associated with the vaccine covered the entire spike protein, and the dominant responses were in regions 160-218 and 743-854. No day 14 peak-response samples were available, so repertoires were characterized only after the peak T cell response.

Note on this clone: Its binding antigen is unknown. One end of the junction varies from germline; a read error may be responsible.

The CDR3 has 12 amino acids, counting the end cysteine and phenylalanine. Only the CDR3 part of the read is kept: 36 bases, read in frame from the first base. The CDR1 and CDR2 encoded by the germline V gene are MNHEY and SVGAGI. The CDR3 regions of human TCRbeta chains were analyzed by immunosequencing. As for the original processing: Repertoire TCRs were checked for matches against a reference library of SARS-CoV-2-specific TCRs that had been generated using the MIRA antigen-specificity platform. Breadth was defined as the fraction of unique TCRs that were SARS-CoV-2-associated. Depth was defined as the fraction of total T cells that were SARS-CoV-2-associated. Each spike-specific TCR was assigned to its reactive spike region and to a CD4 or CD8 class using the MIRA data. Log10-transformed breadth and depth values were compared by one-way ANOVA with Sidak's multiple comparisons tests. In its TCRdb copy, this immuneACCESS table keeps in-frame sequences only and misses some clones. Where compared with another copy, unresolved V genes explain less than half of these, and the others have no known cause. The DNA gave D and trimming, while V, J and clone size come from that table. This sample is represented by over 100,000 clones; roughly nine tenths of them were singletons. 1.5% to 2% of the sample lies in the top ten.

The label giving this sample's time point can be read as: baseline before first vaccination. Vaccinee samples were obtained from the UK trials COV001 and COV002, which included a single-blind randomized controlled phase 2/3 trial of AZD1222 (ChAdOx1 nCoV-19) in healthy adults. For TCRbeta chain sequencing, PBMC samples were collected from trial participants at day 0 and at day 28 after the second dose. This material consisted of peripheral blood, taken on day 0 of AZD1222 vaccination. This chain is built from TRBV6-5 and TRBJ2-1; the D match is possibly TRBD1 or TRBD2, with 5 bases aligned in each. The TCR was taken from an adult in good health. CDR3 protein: CEGMSSYNEQFF. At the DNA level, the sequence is TGCGAGGGGATGAGCTCCTACAATGAGCAGTTCTTC.